This TCR beta chain was sequenced for a study of blood T cell repertoires in COVID-19. This clone was recorded once. The CDR3 has 15 residues. The J segment lost 0 bases and the V segment lost 6 bases, leaving 5 bases of the junction unmatched. Per germline, CDR1 SGHTA and CDR2 FQGNSA. Sequencing was performed with immunoSEQ multiplex PCR; in TCRdb, only in-frame clones are kept and a portion is missing. The profile shows about 200,000 clones, around 88% of them singletons. The sequence was collected from a man aged 40-55 years with acute COVID-19. Sequencing was performed on PBMCs or T cells enriched from blood (not recorded which). The J gene is TRBJ2-3, the V gene TRBV7-2, with 8 bases lining up with TRBD1. The CDR3 DNA reads TGTGCCAGCAGGTTCAGGGGGCTTAGCACAGATACGCAGTATTTT. Translation: CASRFRGLSTDTQYF.